The 3 T cell receptor beta chains reported below all come from one sample, sequenced in a study of tumor and adjacent non-tumor tissue in lung cancer. This sample's RNA came from whole unsorted tissue. This non-tumor lung sample came from over 3 cm beyond the tumor edge. The library came from three nested PCR rounds adapted from ARM-PCR protocols. Using its own MiXCR run on the multiplex PCR reads, TCRdb lists one record per CDR3 protein. The sample holds around 75,000 distinct CDR3 sequences; about two thirds are singletons and the top ten take 25% to 35%. Material for sequencing was distant non-tumor lung tissue. These receptors were collected from a woman between 45 and 60 years old with non-small cell lung cancer.

This clonotype was counted only a few times. The CDR3 end shows no conserved phenylalanine or tryptophan, and so a read error is likely. CDR3 DNA: TGCGCCAGCAGCCAAGATCTCTACAAGGTCGGCCCTGAAGCTTTCCTT. Its translation: CASSQDLYKVGPEAFL. This chain connects TRBV4-1 to TRBJ1-1; the D is unclear. This CDR3 has 16 amino acids. CDR1 MGHRA and CDR2 YSYEKL come from the germline V gene. Trimming stripped 0 bases from V and 6 bases from J, with 17 bases between.

This chain joins TRBV6-1 and TRBJ2-1; D gene ambiguous. Per the germline V gene, CDR1 is MNHNS and CDR2 is SASEGT. The V gene lost 1 base and the J gene lost 0 bases, with 10 bases spanning the gap. This CDR3 comprises 16 residues. The CDR3 DNA reads as TGTGCCAGCAGTGAAGTTTATCTAGACTCCTACAATGAGCAGTTCTTC. Translated, it gives CASSEVYLDSYNEQFF.

The CDR3 sequence is CASSTSGRAYNEQFF. CDR3 nucleotide sequence: TGTGCCAGCAGTACTAGCGGGAGGGCATACAATGAGCAGTTCTTC. The gene calls are TRBV6-5 and TRBJ2-1; the match to TRBD2 covers 13 bases. V was clipped by 5 bases and J by 4 bases; unmatched bases: 2. Germline CDR1 reads MNHEY; CDR2 reads SVGAGI. The CDR3 sequence is 15 residues long.